This TCR beta chain is from a study of T cell responses to AZD1222 COVID-19 vaccine listed by TCRdb under 2021. Notes on the research overall: Because spike-specific TCR depth and breadth did not differ between the two schedules, AZD1222 recipients who got a second dose at roughly 4 weeks were pooled with those who got a second dose at roughly 12 weeks. TCR sequencing covered roughly 230 trial participants: 207 given two doses of AZD1222 and 26 given two doses of MenACWY control vaccine. Trial participants were enrolled by age into subgroups of 18-55, 56-69 and 70-plus years, and roughly 160, 29 and 62 TCR-sequenced participants, respectively, were included in these subgroups.

Findings and caveats that apply to the study as a whole: A significant rise in spike-specific TCR breadth and depth was observed after two AZD1222 doses relative to day 0 and relative to MenACWY recipients. Most participants were white British and females outnumbered males, and the authors suggested that clonal diversity may have been underestimated. The 56-69-year group was small, and its depth increase did not reach significance, likely because of low power. Reportedly, close to half of the unique spike-specific TCRs recognized epitopes lying outside the regions that are mutated in the B.1.351 and B.1.1.7 variants. Because no day 14 peak-response samples were available, repertoires were characterized only after the peak T cell response. The vaccine-associated CD4 TCRs covered the entire spike protein, and the dominant responses fell in regions 160-218 and 743-854. Only five to seven AZD1222 recipients were SARS-CoV-2 seropositive at baseline, limiting conclusions about previously exposed vaccinees.

Details on this clone: Its antigen is not yet known. No base quality information exists; no much larger clone differs at one position.

The CDR3 regions of human TCRbeta chains were analyzed by immunosequencing. The authors' analysis ran thus. Repertoire TCRs were matched against a reference library of SARS-CoV-2-specific TCRs generated with the MIRA antigen-specificity platform. Breadth meant the fraction of unique TCRs that were SARS-CoV-2-associated, whereas depth meant the fraction of total T cells that were SARS-CoV-2-associated. Using the MIRA data, each spike-specific TCR was assigned both to the spike region to which the TCR was reactive and to a CD4 or CD8 class. Log10-transformed breadth and depth values were compared by one-way ANOVA with Sidak's multiple comparisons tests. Sourced from immuneACCESS, this table was stored by TCRdb with only in-frame sequences that have V and J called. A share of the clones is absent; for the studies checked, an unresolved V gene accounts for under half, and the remainder has no known explanation. That table supplies the V and J calls and clone size; D and trimming were determined from the DNA. The sample yields fewer than 110,000 clones; roughly 87% were counted once. The ten largest clonotypes hold about 15% of the sample.

According to the study, the label for this sample's time point signals: baseline before first vaccination. The vaccinee samples were drawn from two UK trials, COV001 and COV002, one of which was a single-blind randomized controlled phase 2/3 trial testing AZD1222 (ChAdOx1 nCoV-19) in healthy adults. Trial participant PBMC samples were collected at day 0 and day 28 after the second dose for TCRbeta chain sequencing. The germline V gene supplies CDR1 SGHTA and CDR2 FQGNSA. Taken from cysteine to phenylalanine, the CDR3 has 16 residues. The only DNA kept is the CDR3, 48 bases in frame from the first base. Deletion took 2 bases off V and 5 bases off J, with a span of 15 bases between the germline ends.

The receptor comes from an adult in good health. Here the sequenced sample was peripheral blood, taken on day 0 of AZD1222 vaccination. The sequence links TRBV7-2 to TRBJ2-2; the D gene could be either TRBD1 or TRBD2, each agreeing at 6 bases. Here the CDR3 is given as CASSLPGARGTGELFF. The sequence in DNA is TGTGCCAGCAGCTTACCGGGAGCGAGGGGGACCGGGGAGCTGTTTTTT.